This T cell receptor (beta chain) was captured by sequencing in a study of blood T cell repertoires in COVID-19. Study overall: Sites across the United States, Italy and Spain contributed samples from acute and convalescent COVID-19. T cells, B-cell-depleted T cells, or PBMCs provided the cDNA or gDNA that served as material.

As originally analysed: Using reference gene primer amplification, nucleated cell counts were estimated. The table came from immunoSEQ multiplex PCR; TCRdb's copy has only in-frame clones and leaves some out. V, J and clone size are those of that table, while D and trimming were read from the DNA. This sample has 200,000 or so clones, with about 86% found just once. This CDR3 contains 14 residues. Germline CDR1 and CDR2: WNHNN and SYGVQD (reference sequence). V dropped 6 bases and J dropped 4; count of bases not matched to a gene: 4. Material for sequencing was PBMCs or T cells enriched from blood (not recorded which). The chain uses TRBV10-1 and TRBJ1-3, with 9 bases identical to TRBD1. The TCR comes from a middle-aged man who had recovered from COVID-19. The CDR3 protein is CASRGTGRGNTIYF. CDR3 nucleotides: TGCGCCAGCAGAGGGACAGGGCGAGGAAACACCATATATTTT.